The 25 T cell receptor beta chains listed next were all sequenced from one sample in a study of response to subunit inactivated influenza vaccine. Using its own MiXCR run on the RT-PCR reads, TCRdb lists one record per CDR3 protein. Here the sample spans under 500,000 distinct CDR3 sequences, about 10% being singletons. The sequenced sample was PBMCs from blood, obtained more than 35 days after vaccination. All receptors come from a man in his fifties who received an inactivated influenza vaccine.

This clonotype turned up a few times. CDR3 bases: TGTGCCAGCAGTTACGGCACTAGCGCGCGTGAGCAGTTCTTC. This gives the protein CASSYGTSAREQFF. This sequence joins TRBV6-2 or TRBV6-3 and TRBJ2-1; 7 bases are shared with TRBD2. The CDR3 has 14 amino acids. Germline V CDR1 and CDR2: MNHEY, SVGEGT. V shed 2 bases and J 9 bases; nucleotides not matched to a gene: 7.

This clonotype was seen only a few times. The chain uses TRBV11-2 and TRBJ2-7; D perhaps matches TRBD2 (6 bases). V was pared by 1 base and J by 3 bases, with 10 bases between. This CDR3 spans 14 amino acids. The germline V gene has CDR1 SGHAT and CDR2 FQNNGV. The CDR3 is CASSLGYGGYEQYF. CDR3 sequence (DNA): TGTGCCAGCAGCTTAGGGTACGGGGGCTACGAGCAGTACTTC.

The chain combines TRBV10-3 with TRBJ2-1, with D tentatively TRBD1 (5 bases). Germline V gene data show CDR1 as ENHRY and CDR2 as SYGVKD. The V and J ends lost 3 bases and 9 bases respectively, with 15 bases between them. The CDR3 is 14 amino acids. DNA of the CDR3: TGTGCCATCAGTGAACAGGTCCGTCAGAGTGAGCAGTTCTTC. It translates to CAISEQVRQSEQFF.

This clonotype was found many times. The V gene is TRBV12-3 or TRBV12-4, the J gene TRBJ1-1; tentatively, D is TRBD1 (5 bases). The CDR3 has 13 amino acids. With 6 bases removed from V and 1 base from J, the gap between germline ends came to 9 bases. In nucleotides, the CDR3 is TGTGCCAGCAGACTCAGGGAGAACACTGAAGCTTTCTTT. Amino acids: CASRLRENTEAFF.

In its sample, this clonotype was seen once. This chain connects TRBV7-2 to TRBJ2-5; the match to TRBD2 covers 11 bases. Near its end, the DNA agrees better with TRBJ2-1, so the J call may be wrong. Germline CDR1 is SGHTA and CDR2 is FQGNSA. The CDR3 sequence is 15 residues long. The CDR3 sequence is CASSNLAGGFETQFF. The CDR3 region has the DNA TGTGCCAGCAGCAACCTAGCGGGGGGTTTTGAGACCCAGTTCTTC.

This clonotype turned up a few times. V and J are TRBV6-5 and TRBJ1-1, with 8 nucleotides matching TRBD1. V was pared by 6 bases and J by 4 bases, with 16 bases of the junction left unmatched. Looked up from germline, CDR1 is MNHEY and CDR2 is SVGAGI. This CDR3 is built from 17 residues. The CDR3 DNA is TGTGCCAGCAGAAGCAGGGGGCGAAGATGGCGATCCACTGAAGCTTTCTTT. Amino acid sequence: CASRSRGRRWRSTEAFF.

Concerning this clonotype: One end of the junction varies from germline; a read error may be responsible. The chain joins TRBV20-1 to TRBJ1-2; TRBD1 is a possible D gene (6 bases). Per germline, CDR1 DFQATT and CDR2 SNEGSKA (reference sequence). The CDR3 totals 13 residues. This CDR3 reads CSALQWGRYDYTF. The CDR3 DNA reads as TGCAGTGCTCTACAGTGGGGGCGGTATGACTACACCTTC.

There are a few counts of this clonotype. The chain uses TRBV29-1 and TRBJ2-7, with a weak D call TRBD2 (6 bases). Germline V gives CDR1 SQVTM, CDR2 ANQGSEA. V lost 8 bases, J lost 7 bases, and 15 bases lay in between. The CDR3 length is 11 residues. The CDR3 nucleotides read TGCAGCATCCTGTCTCGGGGGGAGCAGTACTTC. It codes for CSILSRGEQYF.

This clonotype has just a few counts. The V gene is TRBV10-3, the J gene TRBJ2-2, with TRBD1 matching 10 bases. Losses at the gene ends were 6 bases for V and 6 bases for J; bases not matched to a gene: 7. Germline CDR1 ENHRY, CDR2 SYGVKD. The CDR3 is made up of 15 amino acids. CDR3 nucleotide sequence: TGTGCCATCAGCAGGAGACAGGGGGCAGCCGGGGAGCTGTTTTTT. Amino acid sequence: CAISRRQGAAGELFF.

This clonotype was picked up many times. This chain connects TRBV4-3 to TRBJ2-1; TRBD1 matches at 9 bases. The CDR3 extends over 15 amino acids. CDR1 is LGHNA, CDR2 YSLEER, per germline. The V gene end was trimmed by 3 bases and the J gene end by 10 bases; junction bases not matched to a gene: 10. This chain's CDR3 is CASSQGTGTGFEQFF. The CDR3 DNA reads as TGCGCCAGCAGCCAGGGAACCGGGACAGGGTTCGAGCAGTTCTTC.

V usage is TRBV11-2 and J usage is TRBJ2-7, with D tentatively TRBD1 (6 bases). Germline CDR1 is SGHAT and CDR2 is FQNNGV. The CDR3 runs 14 residues. Trimming removed 2 bases from V and 5 bases from J, with 13 bases in between. Here the CDR3 DNA reads TGTGCCAGCAGCTTATCACAGGGAGTCCACGAGCAGTACTTC. This codes for CASSLSQGVHEQYF.

This clonotype has at least ten counts. The J gene is TRBJ2-7, the V gene TRBV20-1; D gene uncertain. The CDR3 covers 12 residues. Germline values: CDR1 DFQATT, CDR2 SNEGSKA (reference sequence). Deletions cut 6 bases from V and 6 bases from J, with 15 bases between. The CDR3: CSAPTPAGEQYF. The CDR3 DNA reads TGCAGTGCCCCTACTCCGGCCGGCGAGCAGTACTTC.

This clonotype was observed many times. The chain recombines TRBV20-1 with TRBJ1-4; TRBD1 might be the D (5 bases). The CDR3 runs to 14 residues. The V and J ends lost 5 bases and 7 bases respectively, with 17 bases between them. CDR1 and CDR2 (germline): DFQATT, SNEGSKA (reference sequence). DNA for the CDR3: TGCAGTGCTCCCATCGGCAGGGAGGTTGAAAAACTGTTTTTT. Translating it yields CSAPIGREVEKLFF.

This clonotype was seen only a few times. This rearrangement joins TRBV10-3 to TRBJ2-3; D gene uncertain. The V gene's germline CDR1 is ENHRY and CDR2 SYGVKD. Trimming removed 3 bases from V and 2 bases from J, with 9 bases in between. The CDR3 sequence is 14 residues long. The DNA of the CDR3 is TGTGCCATCAGTGAAAGTACGCCCACAGATACGCAGTATTTT. As protein: CAISESTPTDTQYF.

This clonotype was observed many times. The chain couples TRBV12-3 or TRBV12-4 to TRBJ2-1, with 10 nucleotides matching TRBD1. V lost 6 bases and J lost 9; bases outside the gene matches: 11. This CDR3 spans 15 amino acids. CDR3 loop: CASSRPGTGVVEQFF. The CDR3 coding sequence is TGTGCCAGCAGCAGACCCGGGACAGGGGTGGTTGAGCAGTTCTTC.

This rearrangement joins TRBV12-3 or TRBV12-4 to TRBJ1-4, with D possibly TRBD1 on 5 matching bases. There are 14 residues in the CDR3. The ends were cut back, 5 bases at V and 8 bases at J, with 15 bases in the middle. This CDR3 is CASSRGLWGEKLFF. The CDR3 DNA sequence: TGTGCCAGCAGTCGGGGCCTTTGGGGCGAAAAACTGTTTTTT.

The chain has TRBV12-3 or TRBV12-4 and TRBJ1-5; weak D call: TRBD1 (5 bases). The length of the CDR3 is 14 residues. Trimming cost V 1 base and J 11 bases, with 15 bases left between them. CDR3 nucleotide sequence: TGTGCCAGCAGTTTAGAGCAGGGTGGAATCGCCCAGCATTTT. It codes for CASSLEQGGIAQHF.

This chain joins TRBV27 and TRBJ2-7; TRBD2 matches at 9 bases. Germline V gene sequence: CDR1 MNHEY, CDR2 SMNVEV (reference sequence). With V trimmed by 5 bases and J by 3 bases, 20 bases remained unmatched. This CDR3 has 19 amino acids. The CDR3 bases are TGTGCCAGCAGTCCGGCCGAGGGGGCGGGAGGGCCTTGGGTCTACGAGCAGTACTTC. Translation: CASSPAEGAGGPWVYEQYF.

The chain employs TRBV7-9 and TRBJ1-2, with D unclear. The CDR3 covers 13 residues. V lost 10 bases, J lost 0 bases, and 12 bases lay in between. Germline CDR1 and CDR2: SEHNR and FQNEAQ (reference sequence). The CDR3 spells CANSDGANYGYTF. The CDR3 DNA sequence: TGTGCCAACTCGGACGGAGCTAACTATGGCTACACCTTC.

This clonotype was picked up a small number of times. The V call is TRBV28, the J call TRBJ2-7; TRBD1 aligns across 9 bases. Trimming removed 6 bases from V and 11 bases from J; junction bases left unmatched: 17. The V gene's germline CDR1 is MDHEN and CDR2 SYDVKM. The CDR3 totals 15 residues. The CDR3: CASSYMGSGQGEKYF. CDR3 bases: TGTGCCAGCAGCTATATGGGCTCGGGACAGGGAGAAAAGTACTTC.

This clonotype was found a few times. A much larger clonotype is one base distant, so this may be a read error. The rearrangement uses TRBV12-3 or TRBV12-4 and TRBJ2-1, with TRBD2 matching 7 bases. Trimming removed 3 bases from V and 3 bases from J; junction bases left unmatched: 2. The CDR3 totals 14 residues. This CDR3 is CASSFTGGYNEQFF. Written as DNA, the CDR3 is TGTGCCAGCAGTTTTACGGGGGGCTACAATGAGCAGTTCTTC.

This clonotype was seen repeatedly, ten times or more. The chain couples TRBV4-3 to TRBJ1-1; D may be TRBD1 (5 bases). From germline, CDR1 is LGHNA and CDR2 YSLEER. V was shortened by 5 bases and J by 4 bases, with 17 bases between the two germline ends. The length of the CDR3 is 15 residues. The CDR3 nucleotides read TGCGCCAGCAGCGTCAGAGTCGGCCAGGGCACTGAAGCTTTCTTT. Protein: CASSVRVGQGTEAFF.

In nucleotides, the CDR3 is TGTGCCAGCAGTTACTTCCGGGGGCAGTTCTTC. This gives the protein CASSYFRGQFF. The J gene is TRBJ2-1, the V gene TRBV12-3 or TRBV12-4; D is possibly TRBD2 (5 bases). Deletions cut 4 bases from V and 12 bases from J, with 10 bases between. This CDR3 contains 11 residues.

Only a few counts were recorded for this clonotype. J is TRBJ2-5 and V is TRBV10-3, with a possible D match to TRBD2 (5 bases). CDR3 length: 16 amino acids. Looked up from germline, CDR1 is ENHRY and CDR2 is SYGVKD. Trimming pared 5 bases from V and 1 base from J, leaving 17 bases between. In DNA, the CDR3 is TGTGCCATCAGTTCTGAGGTGCGGGCCACCCAAGAGACCCAGTACTTC. This encodes CAISSEVRATQETQYF.

The rearrangement links TRBV7-2 to TRBJ2-2, with 7 bases lining up with TRBD2. Germline trimming cut 1 base from V and 7 bases from J; bases unmatched to any gene: 3. Germline assignment: CDR1 SGHTA and CDR2 FQGNSA. CDR3 length: 14 amino acids. The DNA of the CDR3 is TGTGCCAGCAGCTTAGGGGGAGGGTTCGGGGAGCTGTTTTTT. Its translation is CASSLGGGFGELFF. The variable domain in full, with the rest retrieved from reference TRBV7-2 and TRBJ2-2, is GAGVSQSPSNKVTEKGKDVELRCDPISGHTALYWYRQSLGQGLEFLIYFQGNSAPDKSGLPSDRFSAERTGGSVSTLTIQRTQQEDSAVYLCASSLGGGFGELFFGEGSRLTVL.